This paragraph covers one T cell receptor (beta chain) sequence. What this receptor recognizes is not known. Base quality data are lacking; no much larger clone is found one base away. This entry is derived from a study of CDR3 diversity in severe acne (dated by TCRdb to about 2019). Library preparation used PCR. The data were produced on an Illumina HiSeq 2000. The public reads were run again by TCRdb, first through fastp at Q25 and then through MiXCR, and only productive beta chains were kept. Every distinct CDR3 protein forms one entry, paired with its most common genes and DNA. Recorded for this sample are approximately 97,000 distinct CDR3 sequences; 51% of them occurred a single time. Clones ranked in the top ten supply 9.5% to 15% of the sample. According to the germline V gene, CDR1 reads SNHLY and CDR2 reads FYNNEI. Cut back by 8 bases and 5 bases, the V and J ends lie 12 bases apart. Including cysteine and phenylalanine, the CDR3 has 13 amino acids. CDR3 DNA is the only sequence kept; it has 39 bases, read in frame from the first base.

The sample consisted of blood. The chain couples TRBV2 to TRBJ1-4, with the D gene not clear enough to name. The TCR was taken from a male donor with acne. The CDR3 reads CASQKGYNEKLFF. The sequenced DNA is TGTGCCAGCCAAAAGGGATACAATGAAAAACTGTTTTTT.